This T cell receptor (beta chain) stems from a study of blood T cell repertoires in COVID-19. On the study more broadly: The origin of the acute and convalescent COVID-19 samples was the United States, Italy and Spain. T cells, B-cell-depleted T cells, or PBMCs provided the cDNA or gDNA that served as material.

Original processing notes: Reference gene primer amplification gave estimated nucleated cell counts. Clones were sequenced by immunoSEQ multiplex PCR, and TCRdb holds only the in-frame ones, with some missing. D and trimming were read from the DNA, whereas the V and J calls and clone size are those reported in that table. The data show about 30,000 clones, around 80% seen once. Germline loops: CDR1 SGDLS, CDR2 YYNGEE. The CDR3 extends over 13 amino acids. Trimming cost V 0 bases and J 6 bases, with 8 bases left between them. The clonotype was recovered from a woman in her 70s with acute or convalescent COVID-19. V and J are TRBV9 and TRBJ2-3; a weak D match, TRBD1 (5 bases). What was sequenced was peripheral blood. CDR3 coding DNA: TGTGCCAGCAGCGTAGGGCAGGGCGATACGCAGTATTTT. The encoded protein is CASSVGQGDTQYF.